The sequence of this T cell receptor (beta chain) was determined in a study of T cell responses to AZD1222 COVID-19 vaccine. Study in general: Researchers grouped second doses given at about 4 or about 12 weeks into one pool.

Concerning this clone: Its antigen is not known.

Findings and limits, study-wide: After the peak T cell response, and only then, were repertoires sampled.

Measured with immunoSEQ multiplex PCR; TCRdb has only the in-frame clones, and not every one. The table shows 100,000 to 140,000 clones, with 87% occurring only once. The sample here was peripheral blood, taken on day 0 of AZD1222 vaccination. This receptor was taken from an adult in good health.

CDR3 in DNA: TGCGCCAGCAGCCAAGATTTTGCAGGGTCTGGAAACACCATATATTTT. It encodes CASSQDFAGSGNTIYF. The V call is TRBV4-3, the J call TRBJ1-3; TRBD1 is a possible D gene (5 bases). CDR3 size: 16 residues. The germline V gene has CDR1 LGHNA and CDR2 YSLEER. V was shortened by 0 bases and J by 1 base, with 10 bases between the two germline ends.